These 29 T cell receptor beta chains came from one sample sequenced in a study of T cells in Graves' hyperthyroidism and ophthalmopathy. RNA transcripts served as the template for amplifying TCR beta CDR3 regions. An initial round of RT-PCR targeting the TCR CDR3 relied on the HTBI primer set. Each CDR3 protein gets one entry after TCRdb re-called the multiplex PCR reads with MiXCR. Altogether 700,000 to 850,000 distinct CDR3 sequences are present, approximately 36% being singletons, with the ten largest covering around 30%. Sample: blood. These TCRs come from a woman in her thirties or forties with Graves' hyperthyroidism.

The sample holds a few counts of this clonotype. This chain's CDR3 is CASSFSGEYEQYF. CDR3 DNA: TGTGCCAGCAGCTTCAGCGGAGAGTACGAGCAGTACTTC. The chain combines TRBV5-4 with TRBJ2-7, with D tentatively TRBD2 (5 bases). This CDR3 comprises 13 residues. V was clipped by 2 bases and J by 4 bases, with 10 bases between them. Germline CDR1 SGHNT, CDR2 YYREEE (reference sequence).

Details on this clonotype: No conserved phenylalanine or tryptophan ends this CDR3, so it is likely a read error. CDR3 DNA sequence: TGTGCCAGCAGCCAGCAGGGGTACGAGCAGTACTCC. Translated, it gives CASSQQGYEQYS. The chain couples TRBV14 to TRBJ2-7; TRBD1 is a possible D gene (6 bases). V lost 3 bases, J lost 4 bases, and 7 bases lay in between. This CDR3 has 12 residues. In germline, CDR1 is SGHDN, CDR2 FVKESK.

The chain carries TRBV12-3 or TRBV12-4 and TRBJ2-5; D unclear. Trimming removed 3 bases at V and 3 bases at J, with 8 bases between. The CDR3 is made up of 13 amino acids. The CDR3 region has the DNA TGTGCCAGCAGTTTCGGCCCGAAAGAGACCCAGTACTTC. It codes for CASSFGPKETQYF.

This clonotype was recorded at least ten times. The CDR3: CASITTGGDTEAFF. The CDR3 DNA reads as TGTGCCAGCATCACTACAGGGGGGGACACTGAAGCTTTCTTT. The chain employs TRBV2 and TRBJ1-1, with 8 bases fitting TRBD1. The J segment lost 3 bases and the V segment lost 7 bases, leaving 7 bases of the junction unmatched. Germline loops: CDR1 SNHLY, CDR2 FYNNEI. CDR3 length: 14 residues.

About this clonotype itself: One end of the junction varies from germline; a read error may be responsible. The genes are TRBV7-2 and TRBJ2-7; D is possibly TRBD1 or TRBD2 (7 bases each). CDR1 SGHTA and CDR2 FQGNSA come from the germline V gene. The CDR3 has 12 residues. The DNA for the CDR3 is TGTGCCAGCAGCTTAGATCAGGGGGGGGAGTTCTTC. This sequence encodes CASSLDQGGEFF.

The rearrangement uses TRBV29-1 and TRBJ2-6; D is perhaps TRBD2 (5 bases). This CDR3 region has 14 residues. Trimming took 1 base from V and 12 from J, leaving 16 bases between them. Germline CDR1 reads SQVTM; CDR2 reads ANQGSEA. CDR3 bases: TGCAGCGTTGAAGTCCCCCGGGGATCCTTCGTCCTGACTTTC. Residues: CSVEVPRGSFVLTF.

The chain uses TRBV6-2 or TRBV6-3 and TRBJ2-7; D is tentatively TRBD1 or TRBD2 (5 bases each). Germline CDR1 MNHEY, CDR2 SVGEGT. The CDR3 contains 17 residues. V was trimmed by 4 bases and J by 0 bases, leaving 19 bases between them. This CDR3 reads CASSSPSGGWSSYEQYF. The DNA of the CDR3 is TGTGCCAGCAGTTCCCCTTCTGGGGGTTGGAGCTCCTACGAGCAGTACTTC.

This chain joins TRBV7-9 and TRBJ1-5; 8 nucleotides line up with TRBD1. This CDR3 has 18 amino acids. CDR1 is SEHNR and CDR2 is FQNEAQ in the germline V gene (reference sequence). V shed 6 bases and J 2 bases; nucleotides not matched to a gene: 15. The CDR3 DNA reads TGTGCCAGCAGTTCCCCTGGACAGGGCGGTAGCGGCAATCAGCCCCAGCATTTT. Amino acid sequence: CASSSPGQGGSGNQPQHF.

CDR3 sequence (DNA): TGTGCCAGCAGTGTCTCAGCGGGGGGTGCAGATACGCAGTATTTT. Translating gives CASSVSAGGADTQYF. V and J are TRBV2 and TRBJ2-3; 9 nucleotides agree with TRBD2. The V segment lost 4 bases and the J segment 4 bases; nucleotides outside the gene matches: 6. Germline V lookup: CDR1 SNHLY, CDR2 FYNNEI. The CDR3 sequence is 15 residues long.

This chain links TRBV7-2 with TRBJ2-7; weak D call: TRBD2 (6 bases). Germline V gene sequence: CDR1 SGHTA, CDR2 FQGNSA. V was clipped by 6 bases and J by 6 bases, with 18 bases between them. The CDR3 extends over 14 amino acids. The CDR3 reads CASRPGSVPSEQYF. DNA of the CDR3: TGTGCCAGCAGACCCGGGAGTGTGCCAAGCGAGCAGTACTTC.

This clonotype was recorded at least ten times. The gene calls are TRBV20-1 and TRBJ1-2; no clear D gene. Trimming stripped 8 bases from V and 4 bases from J, with 14 bases between. The CDR3 consists of 12 residues. CDR1 is DFQATT and CDR2 is SNEGSKA in the germline V gene (reference sequence). DNA for the CDR3: TGCAGTTCAGAGGGCGGAACCTATGGCTACACCTTC. Protein: CSSEGGTYGYTF.

The V call is TRBV6-5, the J call TRBJ1-5, with 7 bases matching TRBD1. CDR1 is MNHEY, CDR2 SVGAGI, per germline. There are 16 residues in the CDR3. V shed 5 bases, J shed 0 bases, and the junction held 7 bases outside the gene matches. The CDR3 region is CASSAYRGNSNQPQHF. In DNA, the CDR3 is TGTGCCAGCAGTGCCTACAGGGGAAATAGCAATCAGCCCCAGCATTTT.

V usage is TRBV6-5 and J usage is TRBJ1-2; D gene uncertain. Per the germline V gene, CDR1 is MNHEY and CDR2 is SVGAGI. The germline V and J ends were trimmed by 2 bases and 3 bases, with 16 bases remaining between them. CDR3 size: 16 residues. The CDR3 coding sequence is TGTGCCAGCAGTTACGACCAGGCCCGACTCGACTATGGCTACACCTTC. This translates into CASSYDQARLDYGYTF.

About this clonotype itself: A much larger clone is a single base away; this may be a read error. V is TRBV7-9 and J is TRBJ2-2, with 9 bases aligning to TRBD2. This CDR3 comprises 15 residues. The germline V gene encodes CDR1 SEHNR and CDR2 FQNEAQ (reference sequence). CDR3 in amino acids: CASGRASGNNGELLF. In DNA, the CDR3 is TGTGCCAGCGGGCGGGCTAGCGGGAACAACGGGGAGCTGCTTTTT.

V usage is TRBV28 and J usage is TRBJ1-1; D is undetermined. Germline V CDR1 and CDR2: MDHEN, SYDVKM. V was pared by 6 bases and J by 8 bases, with 13 bases between. The CDR3 length is 12 residues. CDR3: CASRLQDVEAFF. CDR3 DNA: TGTGCCAGCAGGCTTCAGGATGTGGAAGCTTTCTTT. Together with reference TRBV28 and TRBJ1-1, the CDR3 gives the full variable domain: DVKVTQSSRYLVKRTGEKVFLECVQDMDHENMFWYRQDPGLGLRLIYFSYDVKMKEKGDIPEGYSVSREKKERFSLILESASTNQTSMYLCASRLQDVEAFFGQGTRLTVV.

The V and J genes are TRBV3-1 and TRBJ1-1; 8 bases agree with TRBD1. From germline, CDR1 is LGHDT and CDR2 YNNKEL (reference sequence). V dropped 1 base and J dropped 1; count of bases not matched to a gene: 2. CDR3 length: 15 residues. The CDR3, as DNA: TGTGCCAGCAGCCAAGGGACAGGGAAGAACACTGAAGCTTTCTTT. Its translation is CASSQGTGKNTEAFF.

This clonotype was observed many times. This chain links TRBV9 with TRBJ1-1; no clear D gene. With 0 bases removed from V and 1 base from J, the gap between germline ends came to 7 bases. Germline V gives CDR1 SGDLS, CDR2 YYNGEE. This CDR3 spans 14 amino acids. The CDR3 DNA sequence: TGTGCCAGCAGCGTAGGTGACAAGAACACTGAAGCTTTCTTT. Its protein product is CASSVGDKNTEAFF.

In this sample, this clonotype turned up a few times. The chain uses TRBV7-9 and TRBJ1-1; D gene unclear. This CDR3 has 16 residues. Trimming removed 4 bases at V and 3 bases at J, with 18 bases between. CDR1 is SEHNR, CDR2 FQNEAQ, per germline (reference sequence). CDR3 nucleotides: TGTGCCAGCAGCTCGCCGGTCGGTCTGAAGGACACTGAAGCTTTCTTT. Its protein is CASSSPVGLKDTEAFF.

The chain recombines TRBV7-2 with TRBJ2-3; D unclear. The CDR3 is 13 amino acids. The germline CDR1 and CDR2 sequences are SGHTA and FQGNSA. Trimming pared 2 bases from V and 5 bases from J, leaving 8 bases between. Written as DNA, the CDR3 is TGTGCCAGCAGCTTACAGTTGGTAGATACGCAGTATTTT. As protein: CASSLQLVDTQYF.

CDR3 bases: TGTGCCAGCAGCGGGGGCCCGGGGGTGGGGGAAAAACTGTTTTTT. Translation: CASSGGPGVGEKLFF. The chain employs TRBV9 and TRBJ1-4, with a possible D match to TRBD1 (5 bases). The CDR3 length is 15 residues. V gave up 3 bases and J gave up 8 bases, with 17 bases separating them. Germline-derived CDR1 and CDR2 are SGDLS and YYNGEE.

The chain carries TRBV6-5 and TRBJ1-2, with a possible D match to TRBD1 (5 bases). The V end lost 2 bases, the J end lost 6 bases, and 16 bases lay between the germline ends. This CDR3 is 15 amino acids long. Germline CDR1 is MNHEY and CDR2 is SVGAGI. The CDR3 spells CASSYPTGGRDGYTF. CDR3 sequence (DNA): TGTGCCAGCAGTTACCCGACGGGGGGTAGGGATGGCTACACCTTC.

This clonotype showed up just a few times. The V gene is TRBV4-3, the J gene TRBJ2-2; TRBD2 matches at 9 bases. The CDR3 contains 17 residues. Germline V gene sequence: CDR1 LGHNA, CDR2 YSLEER. V lost 0 bases, J lost 7 bases, and 9 bases stayed unmatched. The CDR3 protein is CASSQDRGSGSVGELFF. CDR3 DNA sequence: TGCGCCAGCAGCCAAGATCGAGGTAGCGGGAGTGTCGGGGAGCTGTTTTTT.

The sample holds many counts of this clonotype. The chain couples TRBV6-5 to TRBJ2-5; TRBD2 aligns across 8 bases. Germline values: CDR1 MNHEY, CDR2 SVGAGI. V shed 10 bases and J 7 bases; nucleotides not matched to a gene: 14. The CDR3 runs 14 residues. CDR3 bases: TGTGCCACTTCAGACGGGGGGGGTAAGGTGACCCAGTACTTC. It yields the protein CATSDGGGKVTQYF.

V and J are TRBV12-3 or TRBV12-4 and TRBJ1-2; D gene ambiguous. Trimming cost V 5 bases and J 7 bases, with 8 bases left between them. The CDR3 is 11 amino acids. CDR3 loop: CASSSLCGYTF. The CDR3 DNA follows: TGTGCCAGCAGTAGCCTCTGTGGCTACACCTTC.

The CDR3 nucleotides read TGTGCCAGCAGCTTACTGGGACAGGTCTATGGCTACACCTTC. It codes for CASSLLGQVYGYTF. The rearrangement uses TRBV7-9 and TRBJ1-2; TRBD1 aligns across 8 bases. J was trimmed by 4 bases and V by 2 bases; bases with no gene match: 3. This CDR3 has 14 residues. Germline V CDR1 and CDR2: SEHNR, FQNEAQ (reference sequence).

In its sample, this clonotype was seen a few times. The CDR3 spells CASSIVVTGELFF. The CDR3 bases are TGTGCCAGTAGTATAGTTGTTACCGGGGAGCTGTTTTTT. The genes are TRBV19 and TRBJ2-2, with unresolved D. Per the germline V gene, CDR1 is LNHDA and CDR2 is SQIVND (reference sequence). V lost 1 base to trimming and J lost 5 bases, with 5 bases between them. The CDR3 is 13 amino acids.

This clonotype turned up a few times. The chain joins TRBV4-1 to TRBJ2-7; no clear D. CDR1 and CDR2 (germline): MGHRA, YSYEKL. Trimming stripped 0 bases from V and 2 bases from J, with 14 bases between. CDR3 length: 16 residues. CDR3 loop: CASSQDWTIVAYEQYF. CDR3 nucleotide sequence: TGCGCCAGCAGCCAAGATTGGACCATCGTGGCCTACGAGCAGTACTTC.

This clonotype was observed a few times. The chain recombines TRBV12-3 or TRBV12-4 with TRBJ1-2, with D possibly TRBD1 on 6 matching bases. The CDR3 has 14 residues. V was pared by 6 bases and J by 7 bases, with 18 bases between. This chain's CDR3 is CASSQRGRFRGYTF. DNA for the CDR3: TGTGCCAGCAGCCAACGGGGGCGCTTCCGTGGCTACACCTTC.

This clonotype was counted many times. The chain employs TRBV6-1 and TRBJ1-1; 7 nucleotides match TRBD1. Losses at the gene ends were 3 bases for V and 3 bases for J; bases not matched to a gene: 7. Germline V lookup: CDR1 MNHNS, CDR2 SASEGT. The CDR3 is made up of 15 amino acids. CDR3 nucleotide sequence: TGTGCCAGCAGTGATCCTCGACAGGGTGACACTGAAGCTTTCTTT. This translates into CASSDPRQGDTEAFF.